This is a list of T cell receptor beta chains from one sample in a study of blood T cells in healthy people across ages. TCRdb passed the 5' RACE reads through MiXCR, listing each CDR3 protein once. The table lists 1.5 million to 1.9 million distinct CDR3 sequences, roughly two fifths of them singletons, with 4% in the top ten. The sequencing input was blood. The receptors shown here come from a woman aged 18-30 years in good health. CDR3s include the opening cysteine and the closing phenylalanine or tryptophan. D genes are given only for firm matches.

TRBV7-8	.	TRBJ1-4	CASSLAGAATNEKLFF
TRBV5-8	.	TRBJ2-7	CASSFGGIEQYF
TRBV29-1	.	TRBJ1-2	CSVSEGIGGYTF
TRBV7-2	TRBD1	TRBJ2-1	CASSTDRGHYNEQFF
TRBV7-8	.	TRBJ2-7	CASSSNVFSYEQYF
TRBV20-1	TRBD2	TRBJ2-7	CSSGSTYEQYF
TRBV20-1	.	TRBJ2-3	CSASMGLSTDTQYF
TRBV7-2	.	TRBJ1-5	CASSSLEWGTQHF
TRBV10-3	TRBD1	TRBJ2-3	CAISETGGSTDTQYF
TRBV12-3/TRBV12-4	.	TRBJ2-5	CASSLGRGTRAFEQYF
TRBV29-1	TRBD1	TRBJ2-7	CSVTGTDSYEQYF
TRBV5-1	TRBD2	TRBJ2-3	CASSPWTSEAYTQYF
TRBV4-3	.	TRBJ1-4	CASSQGGGIHEKLFF
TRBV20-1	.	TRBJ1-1	CSAREVGRENTEAFF
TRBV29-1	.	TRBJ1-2	CSVASSRGGYGYTF
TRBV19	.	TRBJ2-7	CASMSRSYEQYF
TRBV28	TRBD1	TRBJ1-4	CASSSPGQGAAPKLFF
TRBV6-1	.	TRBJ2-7	CASSDGHHGTSYEQYF
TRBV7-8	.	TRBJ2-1	CASSQGTTLSYNEQFF
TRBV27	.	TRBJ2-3	CASSQSTGGTDTQYF
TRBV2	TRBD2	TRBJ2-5	CASNSGLGETQYF
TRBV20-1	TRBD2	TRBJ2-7	CSARDGGGSYEQYF
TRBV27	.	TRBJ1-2	CASRHKYYGYTF
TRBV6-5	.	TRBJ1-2	CASSYDRTSAYGYTF
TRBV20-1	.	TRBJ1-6	CSARVSGLSSPLHF
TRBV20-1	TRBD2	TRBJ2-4	CSAPDTSGGYNEQYF
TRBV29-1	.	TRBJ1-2	CSVDYGGVGGYTF
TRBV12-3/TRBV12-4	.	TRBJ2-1	CAGSISEGYNEQFF
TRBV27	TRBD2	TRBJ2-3	CASMTVGGGSTDTQYF
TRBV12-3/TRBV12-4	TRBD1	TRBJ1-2	CASSLTGGGYGYTF
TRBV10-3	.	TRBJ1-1	CAISDRPIMDTEAFF
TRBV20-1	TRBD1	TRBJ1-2	CSAGGPTGDEIGYTF
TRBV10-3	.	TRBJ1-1	CAISESLRTAFF
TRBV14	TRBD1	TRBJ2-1	CASSQRTGENEQFF
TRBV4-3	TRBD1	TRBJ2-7	CASSQDTGTDLYEQYF
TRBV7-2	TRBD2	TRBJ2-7	CASFERGYSYNEQYF
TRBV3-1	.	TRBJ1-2	CASSQEWGINYGYTF
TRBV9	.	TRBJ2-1	CASSVASQLNEQFF
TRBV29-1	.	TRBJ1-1	CSVNLGGRNTEAFF
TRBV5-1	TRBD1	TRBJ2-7	CASSSADRAGYEQYF
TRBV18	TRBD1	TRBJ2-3	CASSHGTVRAADTQYF
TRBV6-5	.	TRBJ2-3	CAQGTAGTDTQYF
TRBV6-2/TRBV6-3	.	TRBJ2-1	CASSYVLEGNEQFF
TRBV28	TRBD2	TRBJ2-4	CASSHGGLAGVAYNEQYF
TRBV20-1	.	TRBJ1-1	CSASWRLERGTEAFF